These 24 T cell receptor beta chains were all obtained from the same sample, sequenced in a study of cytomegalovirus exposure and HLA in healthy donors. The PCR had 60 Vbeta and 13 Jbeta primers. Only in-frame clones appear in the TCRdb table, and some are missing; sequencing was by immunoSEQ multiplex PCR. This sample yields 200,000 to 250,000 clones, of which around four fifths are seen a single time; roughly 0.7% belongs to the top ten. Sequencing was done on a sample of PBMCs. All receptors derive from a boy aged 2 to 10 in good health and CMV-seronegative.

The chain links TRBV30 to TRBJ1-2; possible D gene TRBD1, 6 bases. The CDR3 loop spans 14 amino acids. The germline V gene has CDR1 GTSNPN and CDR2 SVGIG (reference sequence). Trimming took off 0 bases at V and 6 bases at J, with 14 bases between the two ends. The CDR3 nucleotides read TGTGCCTGGAGTGTTATAATGGGGGCCGATGGCTACACCTTC. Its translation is CAWSVIMGADGYTF.

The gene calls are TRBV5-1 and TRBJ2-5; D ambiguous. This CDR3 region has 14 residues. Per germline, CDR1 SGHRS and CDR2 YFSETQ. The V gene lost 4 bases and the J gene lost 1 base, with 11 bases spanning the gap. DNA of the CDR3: TGCGCCAGCAGCCTCTCAGGTGCCCAAGAGACCCAGTACTTC. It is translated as CASSLSGAQETQYF. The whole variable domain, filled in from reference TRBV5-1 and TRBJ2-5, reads KAGVTQTPRYLIKTRGQQVTLSCSPISGHRSVSWYQQTPGQGLQFLFEYFSETQRNKGNFPGRFSGRQFSNSRSEMNVSTLELGDSALYLCASSLSGAQETQYFGPGTRLLVL.

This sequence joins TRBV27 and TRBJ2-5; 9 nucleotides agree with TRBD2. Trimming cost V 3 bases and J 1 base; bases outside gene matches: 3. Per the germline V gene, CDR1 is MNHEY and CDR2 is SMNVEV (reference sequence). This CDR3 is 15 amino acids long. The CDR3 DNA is TGTGCCAGCAGTTTCCGACTAGCGGCCCAAGAGACCCAGTACTTC. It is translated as CASSFRLAAQETQYF.

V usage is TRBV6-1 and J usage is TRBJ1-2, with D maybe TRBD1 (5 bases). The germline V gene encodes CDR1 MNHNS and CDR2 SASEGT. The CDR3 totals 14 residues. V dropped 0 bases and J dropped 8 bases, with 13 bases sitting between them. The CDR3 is CASSEAGGLGGYTF. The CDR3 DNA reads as TGTGCCAGCAGTGAAGCCGGGGGGTTGGGGGGCTACACCTTC.

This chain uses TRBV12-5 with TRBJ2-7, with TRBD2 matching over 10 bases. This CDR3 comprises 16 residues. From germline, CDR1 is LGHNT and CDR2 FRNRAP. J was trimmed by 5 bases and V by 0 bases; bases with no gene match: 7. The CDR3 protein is CASGLVLSSGGHEQYF. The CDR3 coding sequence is TGTGCTAGTGGTTTGGTACTGAGTAGCGGGGGGCACGAGCAGTACTTC. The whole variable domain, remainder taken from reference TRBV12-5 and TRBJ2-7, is DARVTQTPRHKVTEMGQEVTMRCQPILGHNTVFWYRQTMMQGLELLAYFRNRAPLDDSGMPKDRFSAEMPDATLATLKIQPSEPRDSAVYFCASGLVLSSGGHEQYFGPGTRLTVT.

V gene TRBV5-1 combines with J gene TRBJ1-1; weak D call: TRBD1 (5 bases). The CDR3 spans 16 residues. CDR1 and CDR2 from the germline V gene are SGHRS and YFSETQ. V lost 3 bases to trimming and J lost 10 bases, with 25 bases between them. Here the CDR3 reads CASSSGVTGAADLAFF. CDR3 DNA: TGCGCCAGCAGCTCGGGGGTAACGGGAGCCGCCGATTTAGCTTTCTTT.

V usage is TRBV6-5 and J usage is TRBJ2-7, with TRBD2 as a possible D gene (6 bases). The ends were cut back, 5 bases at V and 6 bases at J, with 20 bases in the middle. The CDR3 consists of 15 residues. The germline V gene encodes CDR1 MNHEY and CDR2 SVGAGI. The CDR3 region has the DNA TGTGCCAGCAGTCGCAAGGCAGGAGGGCCTTGCGAGCAGTACTTC. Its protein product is CASSRKAGGPCEQYF.

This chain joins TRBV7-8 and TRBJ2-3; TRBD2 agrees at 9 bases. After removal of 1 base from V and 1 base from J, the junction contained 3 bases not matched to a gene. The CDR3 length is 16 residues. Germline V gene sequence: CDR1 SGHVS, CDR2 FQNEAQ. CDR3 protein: CASSLGPSGGTDTQYF. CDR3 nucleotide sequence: TGTGCCAGCAGCTTAGGGCCTAGCGGGGGCACAGATACGCAGTATTTT.

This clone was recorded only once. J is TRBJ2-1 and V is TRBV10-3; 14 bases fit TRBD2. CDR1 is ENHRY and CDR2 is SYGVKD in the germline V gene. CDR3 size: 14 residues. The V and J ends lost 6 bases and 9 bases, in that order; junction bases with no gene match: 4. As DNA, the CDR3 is TGTGCCATCAGGGGACTAGCGGGAGATAGTGAGCAGTTCTTC. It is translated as CAIRGLAGDSEQFF.

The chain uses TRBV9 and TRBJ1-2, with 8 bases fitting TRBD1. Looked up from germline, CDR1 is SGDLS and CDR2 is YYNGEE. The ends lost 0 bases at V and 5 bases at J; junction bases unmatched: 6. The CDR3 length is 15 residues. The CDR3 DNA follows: TGTGCCAGCAGCGTAGCTCCAGGGGGCGCATATGGCTACACCTTC. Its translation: CASSVAPGGAYGYTF.

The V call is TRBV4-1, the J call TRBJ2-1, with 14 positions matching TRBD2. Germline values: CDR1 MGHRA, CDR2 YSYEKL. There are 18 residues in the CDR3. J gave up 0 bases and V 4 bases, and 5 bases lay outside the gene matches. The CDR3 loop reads CASSRGLAGGSSYNEQFF. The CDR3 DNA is TGCGCCAGCAGCCGCGGACTAGCGGGGGGTAGCTCCTACAATGAGCAGTTCTTC.

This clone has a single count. The CDR3 bases are TGTGCCAGCAGCTCGACAGGGAATGAGCAGTTCTTC. Protein product: CASSSTGNEQFF. The chain joins TRBV13 to TRBJ2-1, with TRBD1 matching 7 bases. The CDR3 has 12 amino acids. The germline gives CDR1 PRHDT, CDR2 FYEKMQ (reference sequence). Trimming at V came to 4 bases and at J to 7 bases, leaving 1 base not matched to a gene.

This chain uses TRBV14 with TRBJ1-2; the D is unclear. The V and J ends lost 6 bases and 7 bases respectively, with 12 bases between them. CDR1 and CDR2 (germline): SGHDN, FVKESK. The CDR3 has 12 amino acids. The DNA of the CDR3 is TGTGCCAGCAGTCCCCTTCAGGTTGGCTACACCTTC. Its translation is CASSPLQVGYTF.

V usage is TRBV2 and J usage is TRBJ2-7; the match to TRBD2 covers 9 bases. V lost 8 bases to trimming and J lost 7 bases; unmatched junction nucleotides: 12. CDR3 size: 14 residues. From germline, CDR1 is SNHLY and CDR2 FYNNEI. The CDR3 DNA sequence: TGTGCCAGCCTCACAGCGGGGGGTTCGCGGGAGCAGTACTTC. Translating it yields CASLTAGGSREQYF.

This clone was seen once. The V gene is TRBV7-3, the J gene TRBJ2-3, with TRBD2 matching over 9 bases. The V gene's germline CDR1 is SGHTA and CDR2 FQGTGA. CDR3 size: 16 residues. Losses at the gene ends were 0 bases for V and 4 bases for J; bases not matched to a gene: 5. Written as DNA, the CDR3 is TGTGCCAGCAGCTTAACGGGCGGGGGGGCCGCAGATACGCAGTATTTT. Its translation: CASSLTGGGAADTQYF.

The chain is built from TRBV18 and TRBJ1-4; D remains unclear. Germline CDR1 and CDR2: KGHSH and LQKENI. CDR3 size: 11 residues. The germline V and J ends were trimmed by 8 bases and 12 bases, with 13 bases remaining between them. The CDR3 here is CASVAGGQLFF. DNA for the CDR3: TGTGCCAGCGTAGCGGGAGGACAACTGTTTTTT. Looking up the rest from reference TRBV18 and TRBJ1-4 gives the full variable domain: NAGVMQNPRHLVRRRGQEARLRCSPMKGHSHVYWYRQLPEEGLKFMVYLQKENIIDESGMPKERFSAEFPKEGPSILRIQQVVRGDSAAYFCASVAGGQLFFGSGTQLSVL.

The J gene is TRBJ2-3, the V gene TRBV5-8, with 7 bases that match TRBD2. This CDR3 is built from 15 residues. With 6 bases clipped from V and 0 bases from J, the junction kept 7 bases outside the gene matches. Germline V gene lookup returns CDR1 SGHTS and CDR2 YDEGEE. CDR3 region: CASTLGGWSTDTQYF. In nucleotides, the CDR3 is TGTGCCAGCACCCTGGGAGGGTGGAGCACAGATACGCAGTATTTT. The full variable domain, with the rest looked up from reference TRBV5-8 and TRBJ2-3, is EAGVTQSPTHLIKTRGQQATLRCSPISGHTSVYWYQQALGLGLQFLLWYDEGEERNRGNFPPRFSGRQFPNYSSELNVNALELEDSALYLCASTLGGWSTDTQYFGPGTRLTVL.

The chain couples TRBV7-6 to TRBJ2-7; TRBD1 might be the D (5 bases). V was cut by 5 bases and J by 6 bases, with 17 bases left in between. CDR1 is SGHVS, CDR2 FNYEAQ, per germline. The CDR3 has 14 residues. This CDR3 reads CASSPSAGWGEQYF. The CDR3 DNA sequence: TGTGCCAGCAGCCCCTCGGCAGGGTGGGGCGAGCAGTACTTC.

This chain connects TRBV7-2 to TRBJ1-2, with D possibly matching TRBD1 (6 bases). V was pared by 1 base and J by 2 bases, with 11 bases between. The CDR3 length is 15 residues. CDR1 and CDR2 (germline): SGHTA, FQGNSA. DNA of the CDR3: TGTGCCAGCAGCTTAGGGGGGGGCGGCAACTATGGCTACACCTTC. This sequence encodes CASSLGGGGNYGYTF. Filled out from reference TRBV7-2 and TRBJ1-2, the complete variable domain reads GAGVSQSPSNKVTEKGKDVELRCDPISGHTALYWYRQSLGQGLEFLIYFQGNSAPDKSGLPSDRFSAERTGGSVSTLTIQRTQQEDSAVYLCASSLGGGGNYGYTFGSGTRLTVV.

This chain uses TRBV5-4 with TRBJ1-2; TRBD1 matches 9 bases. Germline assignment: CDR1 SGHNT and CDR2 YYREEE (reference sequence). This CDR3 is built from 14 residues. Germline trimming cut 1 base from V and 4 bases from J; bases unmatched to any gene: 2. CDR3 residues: CASSLLGQGYGYTF. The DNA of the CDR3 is TGTGCCAGCAGCTTGCTGGGACAGGGCTATGGCTACACCTTC.

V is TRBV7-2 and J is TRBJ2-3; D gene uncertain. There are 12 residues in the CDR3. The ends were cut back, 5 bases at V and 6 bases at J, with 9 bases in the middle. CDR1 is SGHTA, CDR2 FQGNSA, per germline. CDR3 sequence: CASSPLRDTQYF. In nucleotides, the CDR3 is TGTGCCAGCAGCCCCCTGAGGGATACGCAGTATTTT.

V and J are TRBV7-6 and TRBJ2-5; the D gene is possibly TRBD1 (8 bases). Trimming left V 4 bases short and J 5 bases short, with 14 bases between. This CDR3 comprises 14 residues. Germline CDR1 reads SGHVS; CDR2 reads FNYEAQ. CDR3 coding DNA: TGTGCCAGCAGCTCCAGGGGGCGGGGGGAGACCCAGTACTTC. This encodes CASSSRGRGETQYF.

The chain's CDR3 is CASSSRGSGSTDTQYF. The CDR3 coding sequence is TGTGCCAGCAGTTCCCGGGGTAGCGGTAGCACAGATACGCAGTATTTT. The rearrangement links TRBV27 to TRBJ2-3; D possibly corresponds to TRBD2 (6 bases). CDR3 length equals 16 residues. The germline V gene has CDR1 MNHEY and CDR2 SMNVEV (reference sequence). Trimming left V 4 bases short and J 0 bases short, with 14 bases between.

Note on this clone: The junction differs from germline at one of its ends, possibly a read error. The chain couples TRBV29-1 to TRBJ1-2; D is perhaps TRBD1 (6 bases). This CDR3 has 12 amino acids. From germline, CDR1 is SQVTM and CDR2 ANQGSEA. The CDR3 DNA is TGCAGCCTCGACGCGGGGGCTAATGGCTGCACCTTC. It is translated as CSLDAGANGCTF.